Each of the 23 T cell receptor beta chains below was sequenced from the same sample in a study of blood T cell repertoires in COVID-19. Clones were sequenced by immunoSEQ multiplex PCR, and TCRdb holds only the in-frame ones, with some missing. In the table there are tens of thousands of clones, over 80% of which are singletons. Sequencing was performed on peripheral blood. The origin of the receptors is a woman aged 80 or over with active or convalescent COVID-19.

The chain couples TRBV29-1 to TRBJ1-4; 7 bases line up with TRBD1. The J segment lost 8 bases and the V segment lost 3 bases, leaving 9 bases of the junction unmatched. The CDR3 extends over 14 amino acids. Looked up from germline, CDR1 is SQVTM and CDR2 is ANQGSEA. CDR3 nucleotide sequence: TGCAGCGTTGATGAGACAGGGATAGGGGAAAAACTGTTTTTT. This gives the protein CSVDETGIGEKLFF.

This clone was seen many times. This chain joins TRBV3-1 (or the pseudogene TRBV3-2) and TRBJ1-4; TRBD1 agrees at 7 bases. V was clipped by 4 bases and J by 7 bases; unmatched bases: 9. Germline V gene lookup returns CDR1 LGHDT and CDR2 YNNKEL (reference sequence). This CDR3 is built from 15 residues. Here the CDR3 DNA reads TGTGCCAGCAGCCTGACACAGGGGCAGGGTGAAAAACTGTTTTTT. Translating it yields CASSLTQGQGEKLFF.

The chain combines TRBV19 with TRBJ1-1; D is undetermined. V was shortened by 4 bases and J by 10 bases, with 19 bases between the two germline ends. The CDR3 is made up of 14 amino acids. Germline assignment: CDR1 LNHDA and CDR2 SQIVND (reference sequence). CDR3 loop: CASSTPGEVVGAFF. DNA of the CDR3: TGTGCCAGTAGTACTCCCGGGGAGGTCGTTGGAGCTTTCTTT.

The chain couples TRBV3-1 (or the pseudogene TRBV3-2) to TRBJ2-5, with 7 bases matching TRBD1. With V trimmed by 2 bases and J by 5 bases, 2 bases remained unmatched. CDR1 is LGHDT and CDR2 is YNNKEL in the germline V gene (reference sequence). This CDR3 is built from 13 residues. CDR3 DNA sequence: TGTGCCAGCAGCCAACCCAGGGGGGAGACCCAGTACTTC. This translates into CASSQPRGETQYF.

The CDR3 protein is CASRTSGRNEQFF. The CDR3 region has the DNA TGTGCCAGCAGGACTAGCGGGAGAAATGAGCAGTTCTTC. This rearrangement joins TRBV6-6 to TRBJ2-1; 12 bases agree with TRBD2. Unmatched junction bases numbered 1, after V lost 6 bases and J lost 7 bases. From germline, CDR1 is MNHNY and CDR2 SVGAGI (reference sequence). CDR3 length equals 13 residues.

V and J are TRBV5-1 and TRBJ2-7; 12 bases are a match to TRBD2. CDR3 size: 17 residues. Germline V gives CDR1 SGHRS, CDR2 YFSETQ. The V gene end was trimmed by 4 bases and the J gene end by 1 base; junction bases not matched to a gene: 9. The CDR3 DNA sequence: TGCGCCAGCAGCATTGGGACTAGCGGGTACGGATCCTACGAGCAGTACTTC. Translated, it gives CASSIGTSGYGSYEQYF.

The chain combines TRBV11-3 with TRBJ2-7; 9 nucleotides match TRBD2. Germline V gives CDR1 SGHNT, CDR2 YENEEA. The CDR3 loop spans 16 amino acids. The J segment lost 7 bases and the V segment lost 5 bases, leaving 15 bases of the junction unmatched. CDR3 amino acids: CASSQSVVAGEGEQYF. The CDR3 bases are TGTGCCAGCAGCCAGTCGGTGGTAGCGGGAGAAGGGGAGCAGTACTTC.

The chain is built from TRBV6-1 and TRBJ1-4; D might be TRBD1 (5 bases). The CDR3 extends over 14 amino acids. Trimming took off 2 bases at V and 7 bases at J, with 11 bases between the two ends. CDR1 MNHNS and CDR2 SASEGT come from the germline V gene. CDR3 protein: CASSEWSGIEKLFF. In DNA, the CDR3 is TGTGCCAGCAGTGAATGGTCAGGGATTGAAAAACTGTTTTTT.

This clone was picked up one time. The chain links TRBV27 to TRBJ2-2; TRBD1 agrees at 11 bases. Germline CDR1 MNHEY, CDR2 SMNVEV (reference sequence). The CDR3 contains 17 residues. After removal of 4 bases from V and 4 bases from J, the junction contained 8 bases not matched to a gene. The CDR3 coding sequence is TGTGCCAGCAGTTCTTTTGGGACAGGGGGAGGCACCGGGGAGCTGTTTTTT. Translating it yields CASSSFGTGGGTGELFF.

The rearrangement links TRBV9 to TRBJ2-1; the D gene is possibly TRBD2 (5 bases). The V gene's germline CDR1 is SGDLS and CDR2 YYNGEE. Deletions cut 4 bases from V and 4 bases from J, with 15 bases between. The CDR3 runs to 15 residues. The CDR3 reads CASSPDIGGYNEQFF. CDR3 in DNA: TGTGCCAGCAGCCCAGATATAGGCGGGTACAATGAGCAGTTCTTC. Using reference TRBV9 and TRBJ2-1 for the parts outside the CDR3, the full variable domain is DSGVTQTPKHLITATGQRVTLRCSPRSGDLSVYWYQQSLDQGLQFLIQYYNGEERAKGNILERFSAQQFPDLHSELNLSSLELGDSALYFCASSPDIGGYNEQFFGPGTRLTVL.

The CDR3 DNA is TGTGCCAGCAGCAAAGGGGGGGGGCAACCTTCGCAAGAGACCCAGTACTTC. This codes for CASSKGGGQPSQETQYF. J is TRBJ2-5 and V is TRBV5-4, with D maybe TRBD2 (7 bases). CDR3 length: 17 amino acids. V shed 4 bases and J shed 2 bases, with 21 bases lying between them. Looked up from germline, CDR1 is SGHNT and CDR2 is YYREEE (reference sequence).

This clone was observed a few times. The chain has TRBV5-5 and TRBJ1-1; a weak D match, TRBD1 (6 bases). Per the germline V gene, CDR1 is SGHKS and CDR2 is YYEKEE (reference sequence). Trimming shortened V by 4 bases and J by 1 base, and 8 bases separated the two germline ends. The CDR3 extends over 13 amino acids. In DNA form, the CDR3 reads TGTGCCAGCAGCCTGGACAGGAACACTGAAGCTTTCTTT. Translation: CASSLDRNTEAFF.

The chain recombines TRBV4-3 with TRBJ1-2; D gene uncertain. Between the trimmed V and J ends, which lost 0 bases and 2 bases, there was a span of 4 bases. Germline V lookup: CDR1 LGHNA, CDR2 YSLEER. The CDR3 sequence is 13 residues long. The CDR3 region is CASSQDRNYGYTF. The CDR3 nucleotides read TGCGCCAGCAGCCAAGACAGGAACTATGGCTACACCTTC.

The chain combines TRBV2 with TRBJ2-7, with D maybe TRBD1 (6 bases). In germline, CDR1 is SNHLY, CDR2 FYNNEI. The CDR3 is 13 amino acids. Between the trimmed V and J ends, which lost 6 bases and 7 bases, there was a span of 16 bases. DNA of the CDR3: TGTGCCAGCAGCCGGGACAACTTCGCTGAGCAGTACTTC. Encoded protein: CASSRDNFAEQYF.

This clone was observed once. V is TRBV13 and J is TRBJ2-2; TRBD2 agrees at 9 bases. Trimming at V came to 5 bases and at J to 7 bases, leaving 11 bases not matched to a gene. Germline CDR1 is PRHDT and CDR2 is FYEKMQ (reference sequence). This CDR3 has 16 amino acids. The CDR3 DNA is TGTGCCAGCAGCCCGGGACTAGCCCCCGGGAGCGGGGAGCTGTTTTTT. Translated: CASSPGLAPGSGELFF.

The chain joins TRBV5-1 to TRBJ2-7; TRBD1 aligns across 9 bases. Germline assignment: CDR1 SGHRS and CDR2 YFSETQ. The CDR3 contains 15 residues. V was clipped by 0 bases and J by 4 bases; unmatched bases: 5. CDR3 DNA: TGCGCCAGCAGCTTGGCCGGGACAGGGAGGTACGAGCAGTACTTC. Its protein is CASSLAGTGRYEQYF.

This chain joins TRBV5-3 and TRBJ1-2, with unresolved D. TRBV5-3 is flagged as an ORF with uncertain function. The CDR3 sequence is 13 residues long. The V end was cut by 2 bases, the J end by 5 bases, with 10 bases between. CDR3 sequence: CARSFRGGYGYTF. In DNA, the CDR3 is TGTGCCAGAAGCTTTCGGGGTGGTTATGGCTACACCTTC.

The chain employs TRBV3-1 (or the pseudogene TRBV3-2) and TRBJ2-1; TRBD1 matches 8 bases. The CDR3 runs to 14 residues. The V gene end was trimmed by 4 bases and the J gene end by 6 bases; junction bases not matched to a gene: 5. CDR1 is LGHDT, CDR2 YNNKEL, per germline (reference sequence). In DNA form, the CDR3 reads TGTGCCAGCAGCCCGGACAGGGCCGGCAATGAGCAGTTCTTC. It encodes CASSPDRAGNEQFF.

The chain recombines TRBV10-1 with TRBJ1-2, with 7 nucleotides matching TRBD1. CDR1 is WNHNN and CDR2 is SYGVQD in the germline V gene (reference sequence). Losses at the gene ends were 6 bases for V and 2 bases for J; bases not matched to a gene: 9. The CDR3 extends over 15 amino acids. The CDR3 region is CASRARQGNNYGYTF. The CDR3 region has the DNA TGCGCCAGCAGGGCCCGACAGGGCAACAACTATGGCTACACCTTC.

The chain has TRBV28 and TRBJ1-4; D might be TRBD1 (5 bases). This CDR3 comprises 15 residues. V was clipped by 9 bases and J by 6 bases, with 20 bases between them. Germline assignment: CDR1 MDHEN and CDR2 SYDVKM. The DNA for the CDR3 is TGTGCCAGTCACCGTGGGGACTTAAGCTATGAAAAACTGTTTTTT. Translating gives CASHRGDLSYEKLFF.

The genes are TRBV11-2 and TRBJ2-2; D is perhaps TRBD2 (5 bases). Germline lookup yields CDR1 SGHAT and CDR2 FQNNGV. With 2 bases removed from V and 0 bases from J, the gap between germline ends came to 7 bases. CDR3 size: 15 residues. The CDR3 region is CASSLWGANTGELFF. The CDR3 DNA reads as TGTGCCAGCAGCTTATGGGGAGCGAACACCGGGGAGCTGTTTTTT. The full variable domain, in which reference TRBV11-2 and TRBJ2-2 provide the parts outside the CDR3, is EAGVAQSPRYKIIEKRQSVAFWCNPISGHATLYWYQQILGQGPKLLIQFQNNGVVDDSQLPKDRFSAERLKGVDSTLKIQPAKLEDSAVYLCASSLWGANTGELFFGEGSRLTVL.

The V and J genes are TRBV28 and TRBJ2-4; 8 bases match TRBD2. V dropped 5 bases and J dropped 0; count of bases not matched to a gene: 3. This CDR3 region has 15 residues. Germline CDR1 and CDR2: MDHEN and SYDVKM. The CDR3 nucleotides are TGTGCCAGCAGTCCCGCGGGGGGAGCCAAAAACATTCAGTACTTC. It is translated as CASSPAGGAKNIQYF.

This chain links TRBV7-2 with TRBJ2-1; 11 nucleotides line up with TRBD2. Per the germline V gene, CDR1 is SGHTA and CDR2 is FQGNSA. J gave up 2 bases and V 4 bases, and 4 bases lay outside the gene matches. CDR3 length equals 16 residues. The CDR3 DNA follows: TGTGCCAGCAGCTCATTAGCGGGGGGGGCCTACAATGAGCAGTTCTTC. Amino acids: CASSSLAGGAYNEQFF. Full variable domain (outside the CDR3, taken from reference TRBV7-2 and TRBJ2-1): GAGVSQSPSNKVTEKGKDVELRCDPISGHTALYWYRQSLGQGLEFLIYFQGNSAPDKSGLPSDRFSAERTGGSVSTLTIQRTQQEDSAVYLCASSSLAGGAYNEQFFGPGTRLTVL.